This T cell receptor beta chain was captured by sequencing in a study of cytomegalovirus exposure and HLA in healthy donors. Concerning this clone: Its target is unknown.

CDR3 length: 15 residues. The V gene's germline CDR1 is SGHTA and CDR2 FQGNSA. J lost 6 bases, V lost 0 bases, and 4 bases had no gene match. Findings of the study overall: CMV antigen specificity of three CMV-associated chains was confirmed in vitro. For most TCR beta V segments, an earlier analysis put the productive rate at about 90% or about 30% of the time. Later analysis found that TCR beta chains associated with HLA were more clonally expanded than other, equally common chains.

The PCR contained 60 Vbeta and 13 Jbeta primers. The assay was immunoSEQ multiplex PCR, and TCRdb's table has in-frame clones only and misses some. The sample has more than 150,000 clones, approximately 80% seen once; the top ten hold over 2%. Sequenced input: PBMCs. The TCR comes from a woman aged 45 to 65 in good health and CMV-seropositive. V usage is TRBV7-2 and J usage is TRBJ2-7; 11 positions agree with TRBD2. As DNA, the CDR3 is TGTGCCAGCAGCTTAGCGCCTAGCGGGGGGCTCGAGCAGTACTTC. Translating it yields CASSLAPSGGLEQYF.